One and the same sample provided the 17 T cell receptor beta chains below, sequenced in a study of Graves' ophthalmopathy and Graves' hyperthyroidism. Researchers took RNA transcripts and amplified TCR beta CDR3 regions from them. HTBI-primed RT-PCR formed the first round, and a multiplex PCR formed the second. MiXCR was run by TCRdb on the multiplex PCR reads, yielding one entry per CDR3 protein. The data contain 200,000 to 300,000 distinct CDR3 sequences, roughly 50% of them singletons. Source material: peripheral blood. Source of these receptors: an adult man with Graves' ophthalmopathy.

The chain uses TRBV9 and TRBJ2-5, with D unresolved. The CDR3 spans 14 residues. V lost 0 bases and J 4 bases, leaving 10 bases between the germline ends. In germline, CDR1 is SGDLS, CDR2 YYNGEE. Here the CDR3 reads CASSVGDIPETQYF. DNA of the CDR3: TGTGCCAGCAGCGTAGGAGACATCCCAGAGACCCAGTACTTC.

This chain joins TRBV20-1 and TRBJ1-5; 7 nucleotides match TRBD1. The CDR3 covers 17 residues. Per the germline V gene, CDR1 is DFQATT and CDR2 is SNEGSKA (reference sequence). The ends lost 4 bases at V and 0 bases at J; junction bases unmatched: 12. The CDR3 coding sequence is TGCAGTGCTAAAAGAGTAGGGACAGAGAATAGCAATCAGCCCCAGCATTTT. Protein product: CSAKRVGTENSNQPQHF.

This chain links TRBV7-2 with TRBJ1-5; D is possibly TRBD1 (5 bases). Trimming shortened V by 7 bases and J by 3 bases, and 13 bases separated the two germline ends. The germline V gene has CDR1 SGHTA and CDR2 FQGNSA. There are 14 residues in the CDR3. DNA for the CDR3: TGTGCCAGCAAAGGGGCAGGGTTCAATCAGCCCCAGCATTTT. Protein: CASKGAGFNQPQHF.

J is TRBJ2-7 and V is TRBV2; D is perhaps TRBD1 (5 bases). Germline values: CDR1 SNHLY, CDR2 FYNNEI. CDR3 size: 12 residues. V gave up 8 bases and J gave up 4 bases, with 12 bases separating them. The CDR3 is CASVATAYEQYF. CDR3 nucleotide sequence: TGTGCCAGCGTTGCGACAGCATACGAGCAGTACTTC.

This clonotype appeared a few times. The chain joins TRBV2 to TRBJ2-5; a possible D gene is TRBD1 (6 bases). The CDR3 is 14 amino acids. The germline CDR1 and CDR2 sequences are SNHLY and FYNNEI. The V end lost 6 bases, the J end lost 9 bases, and 20 bases lay between the germline ends. This chain's CDR3 is CASSAGARGQPQYF. The CDR3, as DNA: TGTGCCAGCAGCGCAGGGGCCCGGGGCCAGCCCCAGTACTTC. The full variable domain, its missing parts supplied by reference TRBV2 and TRBJ2-5, is EPEVTQTPSHQVTQMGQEVILRCVPISNHLYFYWYRQILGQKVEFLVSFYNNEISEKSEIFDDQFSVERPDGSNFTLKIRSTKLEDSAMYFCASSAGARGQPQYFGPGTRLLVL.

This clonotype showed up just a few times. The junction does not match germline at one end; this may be a read error. V is TRBV10-3 and J is TRBJ2-2, with a weak D call TRBD2 (7 bases). The CDR3 has 17 amino acids. CDR1 and CDR2 (germline): ENHRY, SYGVKD. CDR3 in amino acids: CAIRASRGPSNTGKLFF. In nucleotides, the CDR3 is TGTGCCATCAGGGCCTCGCGGGGGCCGTCGAACACCGGGAAGCTGTTTTTT.

The gene calls are TRBV12-3 or TRBV12-4 and TRBJ1-1; D gene unclear. V gave up 0 bases and J gave up 8 bases, with 7 bases separating them. The CDR3 loop spans 12 amino acids. The CDR3 here is CASSLAPREAFF. The CDR3 DNA reads TGTGCCAGCAGTTTAGCCCCCAGAGAAGCTTTCTTT.

The chain has TRBV9 and TRBJ1-2; perhaps TRBD1 as D (5 bases). With 5 bases removed from V and 0 bases from J, the gap between germline ends came to 14 bases. CDR1 is SGDLS, CDR2 YYNGEE, per germline. CDR3 length: 15 amino acids. The CDR3, as DNA: TGTGCCAGCAGTAAGGGGAGGACTTCTAACTATGGCTACACCTTC. This encodes CASSKGRTSNYGYTF.

The rearrangement joins TRBV12-3 or TRBV12-4 to TRBJ2-7, with D unclear. The V end lost 6 bases, the J end lost 2 bases, and 17 bases lay between the germline ends. This CDR3 comprises 15 residues. The chain's CDR3 is CASSNPAEQTYEQYF. CDR3 sequence (DNA): TGTGCCAGCAGCAACCCCGCGGAGCAAACCTACGAGCAGTACTTC.

V usage is TRBV3-1 and J usage is TRBJ2-2; D might be TRBD1 (6 bases). The germline gives CDR1 LGHDT, CDR2 YNNKEL (reference sequence). CDR3 length: 15 amino acids. V was cut by 5 bases and J by 5 bases, with 15 bases left in between. This CDR3 is CASSKWDTSTGELFF. CDR3 bases: TGTGCCAGCAGCAAATGGGACACGTCGACCGGGGAGCTGTTTTTT.

The V call is TRBV5-4, the J call TRBJ2-7, with TRBD1 matching 10 bases. Unmatched junction bases numbered 5, after V lost 4 bases and J lost 7 bases. The CDR3 has 13 residues. Germline CDR1 SGHNT, CDR2 YYREEE (reference sequence). For the CDR3, the DNA is TGTGCCAGCAGCCAGGGGACAGGGGATGAGCAGTACTTC. It specifies CASSQGTGDEQYF.

This rearrangement joins TRBV29-1 to TRBJ1-5, with D hard to call. The CDR3 spans 13 residues. Germline V CDR1 and CDR2: SQVTM, ANQGSEA. Trimming shortened V by 4 bases and J by 11 bases, and 18 bases separated the two germline ends. CDR3 sequence reads: CSVAVPVAATQHF. The CDR3, as DNA: TGCAGCGTTGCTGTTCCTGTGGCGGCAACCCAGCATTTT. Using reference TRBV29-1 and TRBJ1-5 for the parts outside the CDR3, the full variable domain is SAVISQKPSRDICQRGTSLTIQCQVDSQVTMMFWYRQQPGQSLTLIATANQGSEATYESGFVIDKFPISRPNLTFSTLTVSNMSPEDSSIYLCSVAVPVAATQHFGDGTRLSIL.

The genes are TRBV20-1 and TRBJ2-7; D gene uncertain. Germline assignment: CDR1 DFQATT and CDR2 SNEGSKA (reference sequence). CDR3 size: 13 residues. The V end lost 3 bases, the J end lost 2 bases, and 11 bases lay between the germline ends. The CDR3 nucleotides read TGCAGTGCTAGTGAATTGGCCACCTACGAGCAGTACTTC. This sequence encodes CSASELATYEQYF.

The V and J genes are TRBV12-3 or TRBV12-4 and TRBJ2-7, with D uncertain. Trimming took 3 bases from V and 4 from J, leaving 10 bases between them. The CDR3 spans 13 residues. The CDR3 DNA is TGTGCCAGCAGTTTCGCTAGTCGGTACGAGCAGTACTTC. Protein sequence: CASSFASRYEQYF.

V is TRBV6-1 and J is TRBJ1-1, with D perhaps TRBD1 (5 bases). The V gene lost 8 bases and the J gene lost 0 bases, with 10 bases spanning the gap. The CDR3 consists of 13 residues. CDR1 and CDR2 (germline): MNHNS, SASEGT. CDR3 sequence: CASLGTVNTEAFF. The CDR3 DNA sequence: TGTGCCAGCCTTGGGACGGTGAACACTGAAGCTTTCTTT.

V and J are TRBV29-1 and TRBJ2-2; D assignment may be TRBD1 or TRBD2 (5 bases each). V lost 2 bases, J lost 3 bases, and 13 bases lay in between. Germline V gives CDR1 SQVTM, CDR2 ANQGSEA. The CDR3 sequence is 15 residues long. The CDR3 region is CSVEQPRDDTGELFF. In DNA, the CDR3 is TGCAGCGTTGAACAACCTAGGGACGACACCGGGGAGCTGTTTTTT.

This clonotype has just a few counts. The CDR3 DNA sequence: TGTGCCACCAGCAGAGTCCAGGGCGGGGGAGAGACCCAGTACTTC. This gives the protein CATSRVQGGGETQYF. The V and J genes are TRBV15 and TRBJ2-5, with TRBD2 matching over 7 bases. With 1 base clipped from V and 4 bases from J, the junction kept 6 bases outside the gene matches. The CDR3 has 15 amino acids. The germline gives CDR1 LNHNV, CDR2 YYDKDF (reference sequence).